This entry lists 13 T cell receptor beta chains sequenced from one sample in a study of blood T cell repertoires in COVID-19. TCRdb's table, derived via immunoSEQ multiplex PCR, lists solely in-frame clones and lacks some. Here the sample spans approximately 200,000 clones, about 88% being singletons. The sample comprised peripheral blood. The receptors shown here come from a woman aged 30 to 39 with active or convalescent COVID-19.

The V and J genes are TRBV5-1 and TRBJ2-2; TRBD2 might be the D (5 bases). Deletions cut 2 bases from V and 2 bases from J, with 10 bases between. Germline CDR1 and CDR2: SGHRS and YFSETQ. This CDR3 is 15 amino acids long. The CDR3, as DNA: TGCGCCAGCAGCTTAGAGGGTCCAAACACCGGGGAGCTGTTTTTT. Residues: CASSLEGPNTGELFF. Together with reference TRBV5-1 and TRBJ2-2, the CDR3 gives the full variable domain: KAGVTQTPRYLIKTRGQQVTLSCSPISGHRSVSWYQQTPGQGLQFLFEYFSETQRNKGNFPGRFSGRQFSNSRSEMNVSTLELGDSALYLCASSLEGPNTGELFFGEGSRLTVL.

The J gene is TRBJ2-7, the V gene TRBV19; 7 nucleotides match TRBD2. V was pared by 5 bases and J by 2 bases, with 9 bases of the junction left unmatched. Germline V gene sequence: CDR1 LNHDA, CDR2 SQIVND (reference sequence). This CDR3 spans 15 amino acids. The CDR3 protein is CASSVSIAGPYEQYF. CDR3 DNA: TGTGCCAGTAGTGTTTCCATAGCGGGTCCCTACGAGCAGTACTTC.

This chain links TRBV28 with TRBJ1-3, with TRBD1 as a possible D gene (6 bases). Deletions cut 5 bases from V and 7 bases from J, with 15 bases between. Germline V gene sequence: CDR1 MDHEN, CDR2 SYDVKM. The CDR3 covers 14 residues. CDR3 region: CASSGPGEGNTIYF. The CDR3 region has the DNA TGTGCCAGCAGTGGACCAGGGGAAGGGAACACCATATATTTT.

This clone was recorded once. The rearrangement links TRBV6-5 to TRBJ1-1; D remains unclear. V lost 7 bases and J lost 4, with 13 bases in between. In germline, CDR1 is MNHEY, CDR2 SVGAGI. The CDR3 is 13 amino acids. In nucleotides, the CDR3 is TGTGCCAGCAAAAACCCCGGCGGCACTGAAGCTTTCTTT. Amino acids: CASKNPGGTEAFF.

This sequence joins TRBV7-9 and TRBJ1-4; the D is unclear. V lost 5 bases and J lost 6, with 16 bases in between. Germline V gene lookup returns CDR1 SEHNR and CDR2 FQNEAQ (reference sequence). The CDR3 is made up of 15 amino acids. The chain's CDR3 is CASSPPGGWDEKLFF. The DNA of the CDR3 is TGTGCCAGCAGCCCCCCCGGCGGTTGGGATGAAAAACTGTTTTTT.

The chain carries TRBV19 and TRBJ2-5; 9 bases are a match to TRBD1. CDR3 length: 14 amino acids. Looked up from germline, CDR1 is LNHDA and CDR2 is SQIVND (reference sequence). V lost 7 bases to trimming and J lost 7 bases; unmatched junction nucleotides: 10. CDR3: CASTGTGFDGTQYF. In DNA form, the CDR3 reads TGTGCCAGTACCGGGACAGGGTTTGATGGGACCCAGTACTTC.

V gene TRBV19 combines with J gene TRBJ1-1; TRBD1 might be the D (6 bases). The CDR3 covers 14 residues. CDR1 and CDR2 from the germline V gene are LNHDA and SQIVND (reference sequence). Trimming took off 6 bases at V and 1 base at J, with 12 bases between the two ends. The CDR3 loop reads CASRDGQPNTEAFF. The CDR3 region has the DNA TGTGCCAGTAGGGACGGACAGCCGAACACTGAAGCTTTCTTT.

The chain carries TRBV5-1 and TRBJ2-2; 7 positions match TRBD1. With V trimmed by 4 bases and J by 3 bases, 6 bases remained unmatched. CDR1 and CDR2 (germline): SGHRS, YFSETQ. The CDR3 runs 15 residues. CDR3 coding DNA: TGCGCCAGCAGCCCCTCCGGGACAGACACCGGGGAGCTGTTTTTT. This sequence encodes CASSPSGTDTGELFF.

CDR3 in amino acids: CSVGKAGGYHEQYF. In DNA form, the CDR3 reads TGCAGCGTTGGGAAGGCAGGGGGCTACCACGAGCAGTACTTC. The V call is TRBV29-1, the J call TRBJ2-7; 8 nucleotides line up with TRBD1. Trimming cost V 4 bases and J 5 bases; bases outside gene matches: 10. The CDR3 is 14 residues long. From germline, CDR1 is SQVTM and CDR2 ANQGSEA.

This clone came up once. The chain is built from TRBV27 and TRBJ2-2; D is ambiguous. Trimming removed 0 bases from V and 5 bases from J, with 7 bases in between. The CDR3 sequence is 14 residues long. CDR1 is MNHEY and CDR2 is SMNVEV in the germline V gene (reference sequence). CDR3 in amino acids: CASSLSLSTGELFF. CDR3 nucleotide sequence: TGTGCCAGCAGTTTATCTTTGAGTACCGGGGAGCTGTTTTTT.

The CDR3 sequence is CASSSQLGGSTEAFF. CDR3 bases: TGCGCCAGCAGCTCGCAGCTGGGGGGATCCACTGAAGCTTTCTTT. The rearrangement joins TRBV4-1 to TRBJ1-1, with D possibly matching TRBD1 (5 bases). The germline gives CDR1 MGHRA, CDR2 YSYEKL. CDR3 length: 15 amino acids. V was shortened by 5 bases and J by 4 bases, with 17 bases between the two germline ends.

This clone is a singleton in its sample. The chain has TRBV11-3 and TRBJ2-7; 7 bases are shared with TRBD1. Per the germline V gene, CDR1 is SGHNT and CDR2 is YENEEA. CDR3 length: 12 amino acids. With V trimmed by 3 bases and J by 6 bases, 2 bases remained unmatched. The CDR3 region is CASSLDRSEQYF. CDR3 DNA sequence: TGTGCCAGCAGCTTGGACAGGTCCGAGCAGTACTTC.

The chain recombines TRBV28 with TRBJ1-4, with TRBD1 identical over 7 bases. The CDR3 is 16 amino acids. The germline V gene encodes CDR1 MDHEN and CDR2 SYDVKM. V shed 3 bases, J shed 6 bases, and the junction held 10 bases outside the gene matches. CDR3 nucleotide sequence: TGTGCCAGCAGTTTCGGGAGGGGGCGTAAGGATGAAAAACTGTTTTTT. Protein sequence: CASSFGRGRKDEKLFF.